Each of the 17 T cell receptor beta chains below was sequenced from the same sample in a study of blood T cell repertoires in COVID-19. Generated by immunoSEQ multiplex PCR, the TCRdb table keeps only in-frame clones and is missing some. The data contain around 390,000 clones, approximately 87% of them seen just once; the ten biggest clones take up approximately 10%. Sequenced: PBMCs or T cells enriched from blood (not recorded which). These receptors were obtained from a woman between 45 and 60 years old who had recovered from COVID-19.

The chain employs TRBV30 and TRBJ2-1; TRBD2 aligns across 7 bases. V shed 0 bases, J shed 16 bases, and the junction held 12 bases outside the gene matches. This CDR3 comprises 13 residues. The germline CDR1 and CDR2 sequences are GTSNPN and SVGIG (reference sequence). CDR3 bases: TGTGCCTGGAGTGTATCCTCTGGGGGGGGTAAATTCTTC. Its protein is CAWSVSSGGGKFF.

The V gene is TRBV14, the J gene TRBJ2-1, with TRBD2 matching 7 bases. Germline V gene lookup returns CDR1 SGHDN and CDR2 FVKESK. V was clipped by 3 bases and J by 5 bases; unmatched bases: 7. This CDR3 spans 15 amino acids. The CDR3 loop reads CASSQLGGWHNEQFF. The CDR3 bases are TGTGCCAGCAGCCAGTTGGGGGGGTGGCACAATGAGCAGTTCTTC.

This clone was seen a handful of times. V usage is TRBV19 and J usage is TRBJ1-2; D may be TRBD1 (6 bases). The germline V gene has CDR1 LNHDA and CDR2 SQIVND (reference sequence). CDR3 length: 14 residues. V was clipped by 4 bases and J by 9 bases, with 18 bases between them. The CDR3 region is CASSTGTSPLSYTF. The CDR3 DNA reads as TGTGCCAGTAGTACCGGGACATCCCCTCTTAGCTACACCTTC. The variable domain in full, with the rest retrieved from reference TRBV19 and TRBJ1-2, is DGGITQSPKYLFRKEGQNVTLSCEQNLNHDAMYWYRQDPGQGLRLIYYSQIVNDFQKGDIAEGYSVSREKKESFPLTVTSAQKNPTAFYLCASSTGTSPLSYTFGSGTRLTVV.

This clone was detected a few times. V is TRBV19 and J is TRBJ1-5; the D is unclear. Trimming took off 7 bases at V and 9 bases at J, with 13 bases between the two ends. The CDR3 is 12 amino acids. Germline V lookup: CDR1 LNHDA, CDR2 SQIVND (reference sequence). The CDR3 DNA reads as TGTGCCAGTACTTCAACCCGGAGGCCCCAGCATTTT. Translating gives CASTSTRRPQHF.

This chain uses TRBV14 with TRBJ1-2, with D uncertain. Germline values: CDR1 SGHDN, CDR2 FVKESK. V was cut by 4 bases and J by 4 bases, with 13 bases left in between. CDR3 length: 14 residues. The CDR3 nucleotides are TGTGCCAGCAGCCTCAATAGAATTCCCTATGGCTACACCTTC. Protein product: CASSLNRIPYGYTF.

Of note for this clone: This clone may be a read error of a much larger clone one base away. Within the sample, other DNA sequences also encode this same CDR3. This rearrangement joins TRBV19 to TRBJ1-6, with D possibly matching TRBD1 (5 bases). The germline CDR1 and CDR2 sequences are LNHDA and SQIVND (reference sequence). The CDR3 contains 13 residues. Trimming cost V 3 bases and J 8 bases, with 8 bases left between them. The CDR3 region is CASSMTGDSPLHF. Here the CDR3 DNA reads TGTGCCAGTAGTATGACGGGGGATTCACCCCTCCACTTT.

The chain uses TRBV11-2 and TRBJ2-2, with TRBD1 matching over 7 bases. The germline CDR1 and CDR2 sequences are SGHAT and FQNNGV. The V gene end was trimmed by 4 bases and the J gene end by 6 bases; junction bases not matched to a gene: 5. The CDR3 totals 14 residues. Written as DNA, the CDR3 is TGTGCCAGCAGCTCGACAGGGTACGCCGGGGAGCTGTTTTTT. Its protein is CASSSTGYAGELFF.

This chain joins TRBV10-3 and TRBJ2-2; TRBD1 agrees at 7 bases. Per germline, CDR1 ENHRY and CDR2 SYGVKD. J gave up 5 bases and V 7 bases, and 7 bases lay outside the gene matches. The CDR3 has 14 amino acids. CDR3 in amino acids: CAIKTGARTGELFF. The CDR3 DNA is TGTGCCATCAAAACAGGGGCGAGAACCGGGGAGCTGTTTTTT.

The chain recombines TRBV13 with TRBJ2-7; D remains ambiguous. The V end was cut by 2 bases, the J end by 7 bases, with 15 bases between. The CDR3 covers 14 residues. CDR1 and CDR2 (germline): PRHDT, FYEKMQ (reference sequence). The CDR3 is CASSLRPATEEQYF. CDR3 nucleotides: TGTGCCAGCAGCTTAAGGCCCGCGACTGAGGAGCAGTACTTC.

This chain uses TRBV20-1 with TRBJ1-2; TRBD1 is a possible D gene (6 bases). Trimming left V 5 bases short and J 13 bases short, with 14 bases between. Per germline, CDR1 DFQATT and CDR2 SNEGSKA (reference sequence). The CDR3 runs 10 residues. The CDR3 spells CSASRGQGTF. CDR3 nucleotide sequence: TGCAGTGCTTCCAGGGGCCAGGGCACCTTC.

This rearrangement joins TRBV28 to TRBJ1-4; no clear D gene. Trimming removed 2 bases at V and 6 bases at J, with 7 bases between. CDR3 length: 13 amino acids. Looked up from germline, CDR1 is MDHEN and CDR2 is SYDVKM. CDR3 bases: TGTGCCAGCAGTTTAGTCCAGGATGAAAAACTGTTTTTT. This gives the protein CASSLVQDEKLFF.

Concerning this clone itself: Other DNA sequences in this sample translate to the same CDR3. The chain recombines TRBV19 with TRBJ1-3, with D maybe TRBD1 (5 bases). V lost 5 bases, J lost 0 bases, and 8 bases lay in between. CDR3 length: 14 amino acids. Germline V gene sequence: CDR1 LNHDA, CDR2 SQIVND (reference sequence). The CDR3 region has the DNA TGTGCCAGTAGTCGGGACTACTCTGGAAACACCATATATTTT. It yields the protein CASSRDYSGNTIYF.

The chain carries TRBV11-2 and TRBJ2-1; D is ambiguous. This CDR3 is built from 16 residues. From germline, CDR1 is SGHAT and CDR2 FQNNGV. V gave up 1 base and J gave up 3 bases, with 13 bases separating them. DNA for the CDR3: TGTGCCAGCAGCTTAGTGGGCTATAGGCTCTACAATGAGCAGTTCTTC. This encodes CASSLVGYRLYNEQFF.

CDR3 in DNA: TGCGCCAGCAGCCCCACTACAGGGAACACTGAAGCTTTCTTT. Residues: CASSPTTGNTEAFF. The chain combines TRBV5-1 with TRBJ1-1; D is possibly TRBD1 (5 bases). Trimming cost V 4 bases and J 1 base, with 11 bases left between them. The CDR3 contains 14 residues. Germline loops: CDR1 SGHRS, CDR2 YFSETQ.

The sample holds one count of this clone. CDR3 coding DNA: TGTGCCAGCAGTGTACAGGGGGAAAACATTCAGTACTTC. It is translated as CASSVQGENIQYF. The V gene is TRBV2, the J gene TRBJ2-4, with 8 bases fitting TRBD1. The ends lost 4 bases at V and 5 bases at J; junction bases unmatched: 1. In germline, CDR1 is SNHLY, CDR2 FYNNEI. The CDR3 runs 13 residues.

This clone turned up a few times. The chain combines TRBV2 with TRBJ1-5, with a tentative D call TRBD1 (5 bases). Germline values: CDR1 SNHLY, CDR2 FYNNEI. The CDR3 is 16 amino acids. Trimming took 1 base from V and 5 from J, leaving 15 bases between them. In DNA form, the CDR3 reads TGTGCCAGCAGTGAAGAGGTGGGGGAGGCGGATCAGCCCCAGCATTTT. This translates into CASSEEVGEADQPQHF.

This clone was picked up a small number of times. At one end the junction does not follow the germline gene, possibly because of a read error. The rearrangement joins TRBV12-3 or TRBV12-4 to TRBJ1-2; TRBD1 matches 7 bases. This CDR3 spans 12 amino acids. In DNA form, the CDR3 reads TGTGCCAGCAGTTTCCCACAGGGGTTTGTCGCCTTC. It translates to CASSFPQGFVAF.